The T cell receptor (beta chain) described here comes from a study of OX40 agonist ivuxolimab in advanced cancers. Profiled with immunoSEQ multiplex PCR; TCRdb holds only in-frame clones, not every one. Of around 64,000 clones in the sample, about 90% were seen once. This CDR3 is 14 amino acids long. The V gene lost 3 bases and the J gene lost 1 base, with 9 bases spanning the gap. In germline, CDR1 is MNHEY, CDR2 SVGAGI. The V gene is TRBV6-5, the J gene TRBJ1-1; TRBD1 might be the D (5 bases). Here the sequenced sample was CD4+ or CD8+ T cells sorted from blood, taken in a trial of the OX40 agonist ivuxolimab. The receptor was derived from an adult with an advanced solid tumor such as melanoma, head and neck, liver or kidney cancer. The CDR3 is CASSYMTANTEAFF. The DNA for the CDR3 is TGTGCCAGCAGTTATATGACAGCGAACACTGAAGCTTTCTTT.